Below, 28 T cell receptor beta chains from the same sample are listed, as sequenced in a study of blood T cell repertoires in COVID-19. Here immunoSEQ multiplex PCR was the method, and the copy in TCRdb shows in-frame clones only, minus some. The sample gives fewer than 45,000 clones, 85% of which show up once; about 4.9% is in the top ten. Sample: peripheral blood. These TCRs come from a man aged 50 or older with active COVID-19.

This chain uses TRBV5-1 with TRBJ1-2, with D possibly being TRBD1 (6 bases). The CDR3 extends over 13 amino acids. The V gene's germline CDR1 is SGHRS and CDR2 YFSETQ. Trimming cost V 4 bases and J 8 bases, with 15 bases left between them. CDR3 in amino acids: CASSADSSTGYTF. As DNA, the CDR3 is TGCGCCAGCAGCGCGGACAGCTCAACCGGCTACACCTTC.

The V gene is TRBV12-5, the J gene TRBJ1-2; D remains unclear. CDR1 is LGHNT, CDR2 FRNRAP, per germline. V gave up 0 bases and J gave up 0 bases, with 11 bases separating them. This CDR3 comprises 16 residues. The CDR3 nucleotides read TGTGCTAGTGGTTTGGTACTAGGTGACCCTAACTATGGCTACACCTTC. Amino acid sequence: CASGLVLGDPNYGYTF.

The CDR3 DNA reads TGCGCCAGCAGCCACAACAGGGGTTTAGAAACTGGGGCCAACGTCCTGACTTTC. The encoded protein is CASSHNRGLETGANVLTF. The chain couples TRBV4-1 to TRBJ2-6, with TRBD1 matching 7 bases. V shed 3 bases, J shed 2 bases, and the junction held 10 bases outside the gene matches. The CDR3 has 18 amino acids. Germline V lookup: CDR1 MGHRA, CDR2 YSYEKL.

The chain links TRBV5-6 to TRBJ2-3; 10 positions match TRBD2. The CDR3 has 15 amino acids. V was pared by 4 bases and J by 1 base, with 3 bases of the junction left unmatched. CDR1 and CDR2 (germline): SGHDT, YYEEEE. This CDR3 reads CASSGLAGGTDTQYF. CDR3 nucleotide sequence: TGTGCCAGCAGCGGTCTAGCGGGGGGCACAGATACGCAGTATTTT.

This rearrangement joins TRBV29-1 to TRBJ2-5, with a weak D call TRBD1 (6 bases). The CDR3 covers 10 residues. V was clipped by 5 bases and J by 13 bases, with 14 bases between them. Germline lookup yields CDR1 SQVTM and CDR2 ANQGSEA. The CDR3 region is CSVWDIRLYF. CDR3 coding DNA: TGCAGCGTTTGGGACATCCGGCTGTACTTC.

This chain joins TRBV7-6 and TRBJ2-3; 10 nucleotides line up with TRBD1. The CDR3 extends over 15 amino acids. CDR1 and CDR2 from the germline V gene are SGHVS and FNYEAQ. V trimming: 4 bases; J trimming: 5 bases; junction bases outside the gene matches: 6. In DNA, the CDR3 is TGTGCCAGCAGCTCACCGGGACAGGGGATAGATACGCAGTATTTT. As protein: CASSSPGQGIDTQYF. Drawing the rest from reference TRBV7-6 and TRBJ2-3, the complete variable domain is GAGVSQSPRYKVTKRGQDVALRCDPISGHVSLYWYRQALGQGPEFLTYFNYEAQQDKSGLPNDRFSAERPEGSISTLTIQRTEQRDSAMYRCASSSPGQGIDTQYFGPGTRLTVL.

This clone was detected only once. This rearrangement joins TRBV6-2 or TRBV6-3 to TRBJ2-5; unclear D gene. CDR1 is MNHEY and CDR2 is SVGEGT in the germline V gene. Deletions cut 5 bases from V and 0 bases from J, with 19 bases between. This CDR3 region has 17 residues. The CDR3 DNA reads TGTGCCAGCAGTACCTCGGGTTCGTTCTTCCACCAAGAGACCCAGTACTTC. Its translation: CASSTSGSFFHQETQYF.

The chain combines TRBV10-1 with TRBJ2-3; 7 bases map to TRBD1. The germline gives CDR1 WNHNN, CDR2 SYGVQD (reference sequence). The CDR3 runs 14 residues. J was trimmed by 2 bases and V by 6 bases; bases with no gene match: 5. CDR3 coding DNA: TGCGCCAGCAGCGCCGGGACAGTCACAGATACGCAGTATTTT. As protein: CASSAGTVTDTQYF.

The chain combines TRBV19 with TRBJ1-5, with D possibly TRBD1 on 6 matching bases. V was trimmed by 5 bases and J by 3 bases, leaving 11 bases between them. This CDR3 spans 14 amino acids. Germline V gives CDR1 LNHDA, CDR2 SQIVND (reference sequence). The CDR3 is CASSVGQFNQPQHF. The CDR3 nucleotides read TGTGCCAGTAGTGTCGGACAGTTCAATCAGCCCCAGCATTTT.

The gene calls are TRBV4-1 and TRBJ1-5, with TRBD1 matching over 7 bases. V was clipped by 4 bases and J by 3 bases; unmatched bases: 6. The V gene's germline CDR1 is MGHRA and CDR2 YSYEKL. The CDR3 extends over 15 amino acids. The CDR3 coding sequence is TGCGCCAGCAGCCCAAGCAGGGGGTCCAATCAGCCCCAGCATTTT. The encoded protein is CASSPSRGSNQPQHF.

V and J are TRBV5-1 and TRBJ2-5; possibly TRBD1 for D (5 bases). The germline V gene encodes CDR1 SGHRS and CDR2 YFSETQ. Between the trimmed V and J ends, which lost 2 bases and 5 bases, there was a span of 13 bases. This CDR3 region has 14 residues. In nucleotides, the CDR3 is TGCGCCAGCAGCTTAGGCAGGGTGACGGAGACCCAGTACTTC. Translation gives CASSLGRVTETQYF.

The rearrangement links TRBV2 to TRBJ2-1; the D is unclear. CDR3 length equals 11 residues. Germline V gives CDR1 SNHLY, CDR2 FYNNEI. V lost 6 bases and J lost 9, with 9 bases in between. The CDR3 loop is CASRNGGEQFF. CDR3 bases: TGTGCCAGCAGAAACGGCGGTGAGCAGTTCTTC.

The chain is built from TRBV6-5 and TRBJ1-2, with TRBD1 matching over 9 bases. This CDR3 comprises 15 residues. Per germline, CDR1 MNHEY and CDR2 SVGAGI. Trimming cost V 7 bases and J 5 bases; bases outside gene matches: 11. CDR3 loop: CASTSPDRGRYGYTF. The CDR3, as DNA: TGTGCCAGCACCTCCCCGGACAGGGGTCGGTATGGCTACACCTTC.

This chain's CDR3 is CASSQGGVGMEAFF. CDR3 nucleotides: TGTGCCAGCAGCCAAGGGGGAGTAGGGATGGAAGCTTTCTTT. This chain joins TRBV3-1 (or the pseudogene TRBV3-2) and TRBJ1-1; D is unclear. V was clipped by 1 base and J by 8 bases, with 14 bases between them. Germline CDR1 and CDR2: LGHDT and YNNKEL (reference sequence). The CDR3 is 14 amino acids.

J is TRBJ2-1 and V is TRBV21-1; the table's D gene call, TRBD2, was not cross checked with the DNA. TRBV21-1 counts as a pseudogene. The CDR3 spans 15 residues. The CDR3 is CASRLVSSGYNEQFF. The CDR3 DNA sequence: TGTGCCAGCAGGTTGGTGTCTAGCGGTTACAATGAGCAGTTCTTC.

This clone was seen once. The J gene is TRBJ1-5, the V gene TRBV25-1; D not resolved. The ends were cut back, 6 bases at V and 6 bases at J, with 9 bases in the middle. The CDR3 length is 12 residues. Looked up from germline, CDR1 is MGHDK and CDR2 is SYGVNS. CDR3 sequence (DNA): TGTGCCAGCAGGCGAGGATTTCAGCCCCAGCATTTT. Its protein is CASRRGFQPQHF. Full variable domain (rest looked up from reference TRBV25-1 and TRBJ1-5): EADIYQTPRYLVIGTGKKITLECSQTMGHDKMYWYQQDPGMELHLIHYSYGVNSTEKGDLSSESTVSRIRTEHFPLTLESARPSHTSQYLCASRRGFQPQHFGDGTRLSIL.

In this sample, this clone turned up once. The chain is built from TRBV27 and TRBJ1-2; D gene ambiguous. The V end was cut by 5 bases, the J end by 0 bases, with 16 bases between. Germline CDR1 and CDR2: MNHEY and SMNVEV (reference sequence). The CDR3 is 16 residues long. CDR3 bases: TGTGCCAGCAGTAGGGCGGGTAGAGGAACTAACTATGGCTACACCTTC. Its translation: CASSRAGRGTNYGYTF.

The chain recombines TRBV11-2 with TRBJ2-1, with TRBD2 identical over 7 bases. Germline trimming cut 3 bases from V and 0 bases from J; bases unmatched to any gene: 2. The CDR3 is made up of 15 amino acids. From germline, CDR1 is SGHAT and CDR2 FQNNGV. The CDR3 nucleotides read TGTGCCAGCAGCTTGCGCGGGGGCTCCTACAATGAGCAGTTCTTC. This translates into CASSLRGGSYNEQFF. Drawing the rest from reference TRBV11-2 and TRBJ2-1, the complete variable domain is EAGVAQSPRYKIIEKRQSVAFWCNPISGHATLYWYQQILGQGPKLLIQFQNNGVVDDSQLPKDRFSAERLKGVDSTLKIQPAKLEDSAVYLCASSLRGGSYNEQFFGPGTRLTVL.

This clone was observed a handful of times. The V and J genes are TRBV6-5 and TRBJ1-5; D uncertain. V lost 0 bases and J lost 5, with 5 bases in between. The CDR3 is made up of 13 amino acids. Germline CDR1 is MNHEY and CDR2 is SVGAGI. CDR3 sequence: CASSYSRYQPQHF. The CDR3 nucleotides are TGTGCCAGCAGTTACTCCCGTTATCAGCCCCAGCATTTT.

This clone was observed a handful of times. V usage is TRBV12-3 or TRBV12-4 and J usage is TRBJ1-1; no clear D gene. This CDR3 contains 13 residues. V dropped 1 base and J dropped 0 bases, with 3 bases sitting between them. The CDR3 spells CASSLELNTEAFF. CDR3 sequence (DNA): TGTGCCAGCAGTTTAGAGCTGAACACTGAAGCTTTCTTT.

The genes are TRBV28 and TRBJ2-3; D is ambiguous. CDR3 length: 14 residues. Germline CDR1 is MDHEN and CDR2 is SYDVKM. V lost 5 bases and J lost 4, with 13 bases in between. The CDR3 is CASSPPDFSDTQYF. In DNA, the CDR3 is TGTGCCAGCAGTCCACCTGACTTCTCAGATACGCAGTATTTT.

V usage is TRBV7-2 and J usage is TRBJ1-3, with 10 bases matching TRBD1. V trimming: 5 bases; J trimming: 3 bases; junction bases outside the gene matches: 4. Looked up from germline, CDR1 is SGHTA and CDR2 is FQGNSA. The CDR3 totals 15 residues. CDR3 amino acids: CASSLRTGGGNTIYF. For the CDR3, the DNA is TGTGCCAGCAGCCTAAGGACAGGGGGTGGAAACACCATATATTTT.

The rearrangement links TRBV18 to TRBJ2-1; 7 nucleotides agree with TRBD2. The CDR3 contains 13 residues. The V gene end was trimmed by 5 bases and the J gene end by 8 bases; junction bases not matched to a gene: 6. Germline CDR1 and CDR2: KGHSH and LQKENI. For the CDR3, the DNA is TGTGCCAGCTCAGGGACTAAGTTGTATGAGCAGTTCTTC. Translation gives CASSGTKLYEQFF.

This clone was detected only a few times. The rearrangement links TRBV29-1 to TRBJ2-1; TRBD1 matches 8 bases. Per the germline V gene, CDR1 is SQVTM and CDR2 is ANQGSEA. This CDR3 is 14 amino acids long. With V trimmed by 1 base and J by 5 bases, 4 bases remained unmatched. The CDR3 region is CSVEGRGLDNEQFF. The CDR3 DNA follows: TGCAGCGTTGAAGGCAGGGGGCTAGACAATGAGCAGTTCTTC.

There are a few counts of this clone. The chain has TRBV10-3 and TRBJ2-3; 9 nucleotides agree with TRBD2. J gave up 5 bases and V 3 bases, and 6 bases lay outside the gene matches. Germline V gene data show CDR1 as ENHRY and CDR2 as SYGVKD. The CDR3 extends over 15 amino acids. The CDR3 sequence is CAISDPRGGGDTQYF. CDR3 nucleotides: TGTGCCATCAGTGATCCGCGGGGGGGCGGAGATACGCAGTATTTT.

The chain combines TRBV9 with TRBJ2-1, with TRBD2 identical over 8 bases. The germline V gene encodes CDR1 SGDLS and CDR2 YYNGEE. J lost 13 bases, V lost 0 bases, and 15 bases had no gene match. The CDR3 contains 16 residues. The CDR3 region is CASSVGIERGPPAQFF. The CDR3 DNA follows: TGTGCCAGCAGCGTAGGGATTGAGCGGGGGCCTCCCGCCCAGTTCTTC. Complete variable domain (other parts from reference TRBV9 and TRBJ2-1): DSGVTQTPKHLITATGQRVTLRCSPRSGDLSVYWYQQSLDQGLQFLIQYYNGEERAKGNILERFSAQQFPDLHSELNLSSLELGDSALYFCASSVGIERGPPAQFFGPGTRLTVL.

V and J are TRBV11-3 and TRBJ2-7; D perhaps matches TRBD2 (6 bases). The germline V gene has CDR1 SGHNT and CDR2 YENEEA. Trimming pared 4 bases from V and 3 bases from J, leaving 10 bases between. CDR3 size: 13 residues. The DNA of the CDR3 is TGTGCCAGCAGCTCCGGCGGGGACTACGAGCAGTACTTC. Its translation: CASSSGGDYEQYF.

This clone was detected only once. This chain connects TRBV5-5 to TRBJ2-7; D perhaps matches TRBD1 (5 bases). This CDR3 is 15 amino acids long. Germline CDR1 SGHKS, CDR2 YYEKEE (reference sequence). Trimming stripped 0 bases from V and 3 bases from J, with 13 bases between. The CDR3 sequence is CASSLGIHRSYEQYF. CDR3 DNA sequence: TGTGCCAGCAGCTTGGGGATCCACAGGAGCTACGAGCAGTACTTC. Drawing the rest from reference TRBV5-5 and TRBJ2-7, the complete variable domain is DAGVTQSPTHLIKTRGQQVTLRCSPISGHKSVSWYQQVLGQGPQFIFQYYEKEERGRGNFPDRFSARQFPNYSSELNVNALLLGDSALYLCASSLGIHRSYEQYFGPGTRLTVT.